This TCR beta chain was captured in a study of shared clonotypes between healthy human individuals. Generated by immunoSEQ multiplex PCR, the TCRdb table keeps only in-frame clones and is missing some. The sample includes some 900,000 clones, 76% seen only once; the top ten take nearly 1.5%. CDR3 length: 18 residues. V was cut by 2 bases and J by 0 bases, with 18 bases left in between. The V gene's germline CDR1 is LNHDA and CDR2 SQIVND (reference sequence). The chain uses TRBV19 and TRBJ2-3; D is possibly TRBD2 (6 bases). Input material: memory CD4+ T cells sorted from blood. As for subset: CD45RA-negative fraction. The receptor was derived from a young man in good health. The CDR3: CASSISSRGGVSTDTQYF. For the CDR3, the DNA is TGTGCCAGTAGTATAAGTAGCCGGGGCGGGGTGAGCACAGATACGCAGTATTTT.